Here is one T cell receptor beta chain with its context. Its antigen is unidentified. PCR was run on genomic DNA. Amplification of the beta chain CDR3 used 30 forward and 13 reverse multiplex primers. In TCRdb, the multiplex PCR reads were re-called with MiXCR into one record per CDR3 protein. Here the sample spans approximately 260,000 distinct CDR3 sequences, 47% being singletons. This sample is drawn from a study of type 1 and type 2 diabetes patients. General study findings and limits: Age and gender were not matched between study groups, possibly biasing interpretation.

The CDR3 is 15 residues long. Germline lookup yields CDR1 SGHDN and CDR2 FVKESK. Each diabetic donor fulfilled classification criteria for either type 1 or type 2. Sequences were obtained from peripheral blood mononuclear cells (PBMCs). This receptor was obtained from a man between 18 and 29 years old with type 2 diabetes. V and J are TRBV14 and TRBJ2-7, with 9 bases lining up with TRBD1. The end of the DNA is better explained by TRBJ2-5, so the J call may be wrong. The CDR3 protein is CASRLGTGTPETQYF. The CDR3 DNA reads as TGTGCCAGCAGACTAGGGACAGGGACGCCAGAGACCCAGTACTTC.